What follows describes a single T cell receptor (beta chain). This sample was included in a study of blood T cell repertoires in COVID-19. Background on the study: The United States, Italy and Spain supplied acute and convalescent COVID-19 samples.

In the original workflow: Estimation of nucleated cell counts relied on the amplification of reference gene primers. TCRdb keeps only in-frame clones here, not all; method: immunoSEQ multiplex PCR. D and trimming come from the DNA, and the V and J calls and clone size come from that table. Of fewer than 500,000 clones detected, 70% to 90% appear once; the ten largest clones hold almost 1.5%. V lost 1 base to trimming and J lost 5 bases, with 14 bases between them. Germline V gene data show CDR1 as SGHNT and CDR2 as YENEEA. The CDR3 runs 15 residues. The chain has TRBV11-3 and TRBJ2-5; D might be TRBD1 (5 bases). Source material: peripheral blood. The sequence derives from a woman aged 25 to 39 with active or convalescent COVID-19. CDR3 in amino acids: CASSLGAGQGETQYF. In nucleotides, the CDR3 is TGTGCCAGCAGCTTAGGGGCAGGGCAAGGGGAGACCCAGTACTTC.